This passage covers 7 T cell receptor beta chains from one sample sequenced in a study of human T cells and chemical hapten exposure. Sample time point: patch test 2, 6 weeks after DPC sensitization. Treatment of the sample: therapeutic diphenylcyclopropenone sensitization with weekly scalp DPC. TCRdb itself ran the RACE reads through MiXCR, one entry per CDR3 protein. The data show roughly 380,000 distinct CDR3 sequences, about 6% seen once. Sequenced material: whole blood, taken in connection with sensitization to the hapten diphenylcyclopropenone (DPC). These receptors all come from a young woman with alopecia areata. Some clones in this sample may be carry-over from other donors' samples.

This clonotype was picked up a small number of times. This chain uses TRBV11-1 with TRBJ2-7, with D possibly matching TRBD1 (6 bases). The CDR3 loop spans 14 amino acids. The germline gives CDR1 SGHAT, CDR2 FQDESV (reference sequence). The V and J ends lost 5 bases and 2 bases respectively, with 13 bases between them. The CDR3 DNA is TGTGCCAGCAGCCCCGGGACATTAACCTACGAGCAGTACTTC. This codes for CASSPGTLTYEQYF.

This clonotype was detected only a few times. The V call is TRBV5-1, the J call TRBJ2-1; D is perhaps TRBD1 (7 bases). The CDR3 consists of 16 residues. Germline V gene lookup returns CDR1 SGHRS and CDR2 YFSETQ. Between the trimmed V and J ends, which lost 1 base and 2 bases, there was a span of 13 bases. As DNA, the CDR3 is TGCGCCAGCAGCTTGAGACAGGGAGGCGCCTACAATGAGCAGTTCTTC. It translates to CASSLRQGGAYNEQFF.

This clonotype was detected only a few times. This chain uses TRBV6-1 with TRBJ2-2; D call uncertain. Trimming took 10 bases from V and 4 from J, leaving 16 bases between them. The CDR3 has 14 residues. Germline loops: CDR1 MNHNS, CDR2 SASEGT. The CDR3 reads CATQLQSVTGELFF. CDR3 sequence (DNA): TGTGCCACTCAACTGCAGAGTGTCACCGGGGAGCTGTTTTTT.

In this sample, this clonotype turned up a few times. This chain links TRBV10-3 with TRBJ2-1; D not certain. Germline loops: CDR1 ENHRY, CDR2 SYGVKD. The V end was cut by 4 bases, the J end by 7 bases, with 8 bases between. There are 12 residues in the CDR3. The CDR3 DNA sequence: TGTGCCATCAGTGTAGAACTGAATGAGCAGTTCTTC. This codes for CAISVELNEQFF.

This clonotype occurred many times. This chain uses TRBV29-1 with TRBJ2-6; no reliable D call. This CDR3 contains 14 residues. The V gene lost 1 base and the J gene lost 0 bases, with 4 bases spanning the gap. CDR1 is SQVTM, CDR2 ANQGSEA, per germline. CDR3 sequence reads: CSVEGISGANVLTF. The CDR3 DNA sequence: TGCAGCGTTGAAGGCATCTCTGGGGCCAACGTCCTGACTTTC. Variable domain in full (rest from reference TRBV29-1 and TRBJ2-6): SAVISQKPSRDICQRGTSLTIQCQVDSQVTMMFWYRQQPGQSLTLIATANQGSEATYESGFVIDKFPISRPNLTFSTLTVSNMSPEDSSIYLCSVEGISGANVLTFGAGSRLTVL.

The V and J genes are TRBV2 and TRBJ2-2; 7 nucleotides match TRBD1. Unmatched junction bases numbered 2, after V lost 4 bases and J lost 3 bases. Germline V CDR1 and CDR2: SNHLY, FYNNEI. The length of the CDR3 is 14 residues. The CDR3 protein is CASSGQGHTGELFF. CDR3 DNA sequence: TGTGCCAGCAGTGGACAGGGACACACCGGGGAGCTGTTTTTT.

Only a few counts were recorded for this clonotype. This chain joins TRBV4-2 and TRBJ2-7; TRBD2 might be the D (7 bases). The CDR3 sequence is 14 residues long. The germline CDR1 and CDR2 sequences are LGHNA and YNFKEQ. Between the trimmed V and J ends, which lost 1 base and 6 bases, there was a span of 13 bases. The CDR3 nucleotides read TGTGCCAGCAGCCAAGGGGGGGGCCGGGGCGAGCAGTACTTC. It yields the protein CASSQGGGRGEQYF.